Listed here are 11 T cell receptor beta chains from one sample, sequenced in a study of cytomegalovirus exposure and HLA in healthy donors. This PCR relied on a set of 60 Vbeta primers and 13 Jbeta primers. Libraries were prepared by immunoSEQ multiplex PCR; TCRdb keeps only in-frame clonotypes and omits some of them. The data hold some 180,000 clones, with roughly a tenth observed a single time. The specimen was PBMCs. These receptors originate from a woman aged 30 to 39 in good health and CMV-seropositive.

The chain has TRBV5-8 and TRBJ2-5; TRBD1 aligns across 7 bases. J was trimmed by 1 base and V by 3 bases; bases with no gene match: 3. The CDR3 covers 14 residues. Germline V CDR1 and CDR2: SGHTS, YDEGEE. DNA of the CDR3: TGTGCCAGCAGCTACCGGGACAGCCAAGAGACCCAGTACTTC. It is translated as CASSYRDSQETQYF.

This clone was detected a few times. The chain couples TRBV6-5 to TRBJ2-1, with 7 bases aligning to TRBD1. The CDR3 extends over 14 amino acids. The V gene end was trimmed by 6 bases and the J gene end by 8 bases; junction bases not matched to a gene: 10. Germline V gives CDR1 MNHEY, CDR2 SVGAGI. The CDR3 here is CASRATGEIDEQFF. The CDR3 DNA is TGTGCCAGCAGAGCTACAGGGGAGATCGATGAGCAGTTCTTC.

This chain links TRBV6-4 with TRBJ2-3, with a tentative D call TRBD2 (6 bases). The germline V and J ends were trimmed by 0 bases and 14 bases, with 18 bases remaining between them. Germline CDR1 reads MRHNA; CDR2 reads SNTAGT. CDR3 length equals 14 residues. The CDR3 DNA sequence: TGTGCCAGCAGTGACTCCGGCGGGGCTAGGGTGGGGTATTTT. Amino acid sequence: CASSDSGGARVGYF.

There are a few counts of this clone. V is TRBV15 and J is TRBJ2-5; unclear D gene. Trimming stripped 3 bases from V and 2 bases from J, with 10 bases between. From germline, CDR1 is LNHNV and CDR2 YYDKDF (reference sequence). The CDR3 is made up of 14 amino acids. The DNA for the CDR3 is TGTGCCACCAGCAGCACGGCAGGTCAAGAGACCCAGTACTTC. Translation gives CATSSTAGQETQYF.

This rearrangement joins TRBV27 to TRBJ2-7; D not resolved. This CDR3 has 14 amino acids. V lost 5 bases and J lost 2, with 13 bases in between. Germline V gene lookup returns CDR1 MNHEY and CDR2 SMNVEV (reference sequence). CDR3 bases: TGTGCCAGCAGTCCTCAAACGGTGACCTACGAGCAGTACTTC. Its protein product is CASSPQTVTYEQYF.

Turning to this clone: This specimen includes other DNA sequences encoding the same CDR3. The chain links TRBV4-2 to TRBJ2-7, with 7 bases matching TRBD2. The CDR3 length is 14 residues. From germline, CDR1 is LGHNA and CDR2 YNFKEQ. V shed 1 base and J 2 bases; nucleotides not matched to a gene: 2. CDR3 nucleotides: TGTGCCAGCAGCCAAGGAGGGACTACCTACGAGCAGTACTTC. It encodes CASSQGGTTYEQYF.

The V and J genes are TRBV9 and TRBJ1-1, with 7 bases fitting TRBD1. Germline CDR1 is SGDLS and CDR2 is YYNGEE. V was pared by 4 bases and J by 3 bases, with 3 bases of the junction left unmatched. CDR3 size: 13 residues. CDR3 sequence: CASSRGQDTEAFF. CDR3 bases: TGTGCCAGCAGCAGGGGGCAGGACACTGAAGCTTTCTTT.

As regards this clone: In the same sample, other DNA sequences code for this CDR3. The V and J genes are TRBV18 and TRBJ1-1; TRBD1 agrees at 8 bases. V gave up 4 bases and J gave up 1 base; unmatched junction bases: 2. The CDR3 sequence is 14 residues long. Germline assignment: CDR1 KGHSH and CDR2 LQKENI. CDR3 DNA sequence: TGTGCCAGCTCACGGGACAGGAAGAACACTGAAGCTTTCTTT. Amino acid sequence: CASSRDRKNTEAFF.

The V call is TRBV5-1, the J call TRBJ2-4; 7 bases are a match to TRBD1. This CDR3 region has 15 residues. Germline CDR1 and CDR2: SGHRS and YFSETQ. After removal of 0 bases from V and 5 bases from J, the junction contained 5 bases not matched to a gene. The CDR3 reads CASSLGGGDQNIQYF. CDR3 coding DNA: TGCGCCAGCAGCTTGGGAGGGGGCGATCAAAACATTCAGTACTTC.

This clone occurred a few times. This chain links TRBV30 with TRBJ2-7, with D possibly matching TRBD2 (6 bases). V lost 2 bases to trimming and J lost 6 bases, with 17 bases between them. The germline gives CDR1 GTSNPN, CDR2 SVGIG (reference sequence). The CDR3 length is 14 residues. The CDR3 protein is CAWSRAGGSGEQYF. The CDR3 nucleotides are TGTGCCTGGAGTAGGGCTGGAGGGAGTGGCGAGCAGTACTTC.

The chain carries TRBV7-9 and TRBJ2-3, with D hard to call. From germline, CDR1 is SEHNR and CDR2 FQNEAQ (reference sequence). V was trimmed by 1 base and J by 4 bases, leaving 9 bases between them. This CDR3 is built from 14 residues. CDR3 nucleotide sequence: TGTGCCAGCAGCTTAGAGAGGCCGGCAGATACGCAGTATTTT. Amino acid sequence: CASSLERPADTQYF.